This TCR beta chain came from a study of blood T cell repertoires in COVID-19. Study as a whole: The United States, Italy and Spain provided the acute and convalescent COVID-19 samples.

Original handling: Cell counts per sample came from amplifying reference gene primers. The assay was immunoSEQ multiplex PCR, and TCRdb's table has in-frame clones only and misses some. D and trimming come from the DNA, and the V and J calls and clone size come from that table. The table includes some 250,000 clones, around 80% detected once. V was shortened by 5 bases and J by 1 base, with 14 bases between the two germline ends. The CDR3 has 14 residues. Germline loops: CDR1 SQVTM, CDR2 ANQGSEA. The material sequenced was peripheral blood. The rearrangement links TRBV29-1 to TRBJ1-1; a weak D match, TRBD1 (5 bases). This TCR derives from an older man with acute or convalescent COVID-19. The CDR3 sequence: CSVKQDRKNTEAFF. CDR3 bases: TGCAGCGTTAAACAGGACCGCAAGAACACTGAAGCTTTCTTT.